The 25 T cell receptor beta chains below all came from one sample that was sequenced in a study of T cell responses to AZD1222 COVID-19 vaccine. The protocol was immunoSEQ multiplex PCR, while the TCRdb copy is restricted to in-frame clones and leaves out a portion. Among approximately 150,000 clones, approximately 90% were seen once, and the ten largest hold less than 2.5%. The sample was peripheral blood, taken on day 0 of AZD1222 vaccination. These receptors were collected from an adult in good health.

The chain couples TRBV5-5 to TRBJ2-7; D is perhaps TRBD1 (6 bases). The germline V and J ends were trimmed by 1 base and 0 bases, with 8 bases remaining between them. CDR1 SGHKS and CDR2 YYEKEE come from the germline V gene (reference sequence). CDR3 length equals 14 residues. The CDR3 DNA sequence: TGTGCCAGCAGCTTGACAGGGAGCTCCTACGAGCAGTACTTC. Its translation: CASSLTGSSYEQYF.

The chain couples TRBV9 to TRBJ2-2, with 7 bases that match TRBD2. The CDR3 loop spans 16 amino acids. V shed 0 bases and J 3 bases; nucleotides not matched to a gene: 5. Germline CDR1 reads SGDLS; CDR2 reads YYNGEE. The CDR3 spells CASSVAGGRDTGELFF. For the CDR3, the DNA is TGTGCCAGCAGCGTAGCGGGAGGACGGGACACCGGGGAGCTGTTTTTT. The whole variable domain, remainder taken from reference TRBV9 and TRBJ2-2, is DSGVTQTPKHLITATGQRVTLRCSPRSGDLSVYWYQQSLDQGLQFLIQYYNGEERAKGNILERFSAQQFPDLHSELNLSSLELGDSALYFCASSVAGGRDTGELFFGEGSRLTVL.

This clone was counted a single time. V and J are TRBV14 and TRBJ1-2; D gene ambiguous. The length of the CDR3 is 13 residues. The germline V gene encodes CDR1 SGHDN and CDR2 FVKESK. V was cut by 4 bases and J by 2 bases, with 8 bases left in between. The CDR3 is CASSPELNYGYTF. The CDR3 bases are TGTGCCAGCAGCCCAGAGTTAAACTATGGCTACACCTTC.

The CDR3 sequence is CASSLASGFAEAFF. Written as DNA, the CDR3 is TGTGCCAGCAGCTTAGCTTCGGGCTTCGCTGAAGCTTTCTTT. The chain recombines TRBV7-8 with TRBJ1-1; the D is unclear. Per the germline V gene, CDR1 is SGHVS and CDR2 is FQNEAQ. The CDR3 sequence is 14 residues long. Trimming took off 0 bases at V and 6 bases at J, with 11 bases between the two ends.

The chain combines TRBV28 with TRBJ2-1, with TRBD1 identical over 7 bases. Germline lookup yields CDR1 MDHEN and CDR2 SYDVKM. The CDR3 is 12 residues long. Trimming removed 6 bases from V and 10 bases from J; junction bases left unmatched: 6. In DNA, the CDR3 is TGTGCCAGCAGCCTCCGGACAGGCGAGCAGTTCTTC. Amino acids: CASSLRTGEQFF.

The chain couples TRBV9 to TRBJ1-2, with D perhaps matching TRBD1 (6 bases). Trimming stripped 3 bases from V and 5 bases from J, with 23 bases between. The germline gives CDR1 SGDLS, CDR2 YYNGEE. This CDR3 is built from 17 residues. DNA of the CDR3: TGTGCCAGCAGCGCAACCGGGACATATCTCCGCGGGTATGGCTACACCTTC. Its translation: CASSATGTYLRGYGYTF.

The chain links TRBV19 to TRBJ2-2, with 7 bases matching TRBD2. This CDR3 has 20 residues. V lost 5 bases to trimming and J lost 1 base; unmatched junction nucleotides: 19. Germline CDR1 is LNHDA and CDR2 is SQIVND (reference sequence). The CDR3 protein is CASSRETASGQTVNTGELFF. The CDR3 region has the DNA TGTGCCAGTAGTCGTGAGACGGCTAGCGGCCAAACCGTGAACACCGGGGAGCTGTTTTTT.

As concerns this clone: Relative to the germline gene, one junction end is altered; a read error may explain this. The CDR3 region is CASSPIFSADTQYF. DNA of the CDR3: TGTGCTAGCAGCCCAATTTTCAGTGCAGATACGCAGTATTTT. The chain couples TRBV7-7 to TRBJ2-3; D not resolved. CDR3 size: 14 residues. In germline, CDR1 is SSHAT, CDR2 FNYEAQ (reference sequence).

The gene calls are TRBV28 and TRBJ1-1, with D unresolved. This CDR3 is built from 11 residues. Trimming took off 7 bases at V and 5 bases at J, with 8 bases between the two ends. CDR1 MDHEN and CDR2 SYDVKM come from the germline V gene. Written as DNA, the CDR3 is TGTGCCAGCAAAAGAGGAACTGAAGCTTTCTTT. It translates to CASKRGTEAFF.

The chain employs TRBV29-1 and TRBJ1-2, with 11 bases that match TRBD1. With 6 bases clipped from V and 6 bases from J, the junction kept 9 bases outside the gene matches. The CDR3 covers 14 residues. Germline CDR1 SQVTM, CDR2 ANQGSEA. CDR3 amino acids: CSVTPDRGRDGYTF. The CDR3, as DNA: TGCAGCGTCACACCGGACAGGGGGCGCGATGGCTACACCTTC.

The chain links TRBV10-3 to TRBJ1-2; the match to TRBD1 covers 7 bases. V trimming: 4 bases; J trimming: 6 bases; junction bases outside the gene matches: 11. From germline, CDR1 is ENHRY and CDR2 SYGVKD. The CDR3 spans 15 residues. Here the CDR3 DNA reads TGTGCCATCAGTGGCGGACAGGCCGCCCGGGATGGCTACACCTTC. It translates to CAISGGQAARDGYTF.

This clone was observed a single time. This CDR3 is also generated by other DNA sequences in the sample. The CDR3 is CASSLRGVRTDTQYF. Here the CDR3 DNA reads TGCGCCAGCAGCTTGCGCGGGGTCCGCACAGATACGCAGTATTTT. The rearrangement uses TRBV5-1 and TRBJ2-3, with D maybe TRBD2 (6 bases). In germline, CDR1 is SGHRS, CDR2 YFSETQ. V was clipped by 1 base and J by 1 base, with 10 bases between them. The CDR3 covers 15 residues.

As regards this clone: The identical CDR3 is also encoded by other nucleotide sequences in the sample. The CDR3 DNA reads as TGTGCCAGCTCACCAGAGGGGTACGAGCAGTACTTC. This sequence encodes CASSPEGYEQYF. The V gene is TRBV18, the J gene TRBJ2-7; perhaps D is TRBD1 or TRBD2 (5 bases each). Germline CDR1 KGHSH, CDR2 LQKENI. V was clipped by 2 bases and J by 4 bases, with 6 bases between them. This CDR3 has 12 amino acids.

The rearrangement joins TRBV6-5 to TRBJ1-1; D gene unclear. In germline, CDR1 is MNHEY, CDR2 SVGAGI. The length of the CDR3 is 13 residues. V was shortened by 6 bases and J by 3 bases, with 11 bases between the two germline ends. CDR3 loop: CASSYGHYTEAFF. Written as DNA, the CDR3 is TGTGCCAGCAGCTACGGGCATTACACTGAAGCTTTCTTT.

The count of this clone is one. The rearrangement links TRBV3-1 (or the pseudogene TRBV3-2) to TRBJ2-7, with 8 bases that match TRBD2. V lost 3 bases and J lost 4; bases outside the gene matches: 23. CDR1 is LGHDT, CDR2 YNNKEL, per germline (reference sequence). The CDR3 consists of 20 residues. CDR3 amino acids: CASSHPTGPGLAARDYEQYF. The CDR3 DNA reads TGTGCCAGCAGCCACCCGACAGGCCCCGGACTAGCCGCCCGTGATTACGAGCAGTACTTC.

The chain joins TRBV3-1 (or the pseudogene TRBV3-2) to TRBJ2-7; perhaps TRBD2 as D (5 bases). This CDR3 has 13 amino acids. With 5 bases removed from V and 3 bases from J, the gap between germline ends came to 11 bases. Germline CDR1 and CDR2: LGHDT and YNNKEL (reference sequence). This chain's CDR3 is CASSLTRDYEQYF. The CDR3 DNA follows: TGTGCCAGCAGCTTGACGAGGGACTACGAGCAGTACTTC.

This clone has only a few counts. The V call is TRBV27, the J call TRBJ2-5; D gene unclear. V was trimmed by 2 bases and J by 0 bases, leaving 10 bases between them. Germline V CDR1 and CDR2: MNHEY, SMNVEV (reference sequence). CDR3 length equals 15 residues. In nucleotides, the CDR3 is TGTGCCAGCAGTTTAATCGGCAGGTACCAAGAGACCCAGTACTTC. This sequence encodes CASSLIGRYQETQYF.

The rearrangement joins TRBV30 to TRBJ1-3; no reliable D call. Trimming took off 0 bases at V and 6 bases at J, with 3 bases between the two ends. Per the germline V gene, CDR1 is GTSNPN and CDR2 is SVGIG (reference sequence). This CDR3 has 11 residues. This CDR3 reads CAWSVQNTIYF. CDR3 bases: TGTGCCTGGAGTGTACAAAACACCATATATTTT.

The chain is built from TRBV9 and TRBJ2-1; 7 nucleotides line up with TRBD2. The germline CDR1 and CDR2 sequences are SGDLS and YYNGEE. The V gene end was trimmed by 4 bases and the J gene end by 7 bases; junction bases not matched to a gene: 11. This CDR3 spans 15 amino acids. CDR3 residues: CASSPSGTPLNEQFF. In DNA, the CDR3 is TGTGCCAGCAGCCCAAGCGGGACGCCCCTTAATGAGCAGTTCTTC.

The CDR3 sequence is CASSIPGQGGKTEAFF. CDR3 sequence (DNA): TGTGCCAGCAGTATACCGGGACAGGGAGGAAAGACTGAAGCTTTCTTT. The chain couples TRBV28 to TRBJ1-1; TRBD1 matches 9 bases. The CDR3 has 16 residues. The V gene's germline CDR1 is MDHEN and CDR2 SYDVKM. Trimming at V came to 5 bases and at J to 5 bases, leaving 12 bases not matched to a gene.

The chain recombines TRBV6-6 with TRBJ1-2; D not resolved. Germline assignment: CDR1 MNHNY and CDR2 SVGAGI (reference sequence). The V end lost 2 bases, the J end lost 4 bases, and 14 bases lay between the germline ends. The CDR3 totals 15 residues. CDR3 amino acids: CASSYGVGPIYGYTF. CDR3 DNA: TGTGCCAGCAGTTACGGGGTAGGGCCTATCTATGGCTACACCTTC.

This clone was observed a few times. This chain links TRBV7-3 with TRBJ1-1; 10 positions agree with TRBD1. Losses at the gene ends were 1 base for V and 9 bases for J; bases not matched to a gene: 2. Germline V gene sequence: CDR1 SGHTA, CDR2 FQGTGA. This CDR3 region has 13 residues. CDR3 sequence: CASSLRTGGKAFF. CDR3 DNA: TGTGCCAGCAGCTTAAGGACAGGGGGGAAAGCTTTCTTT.

A single count supports this clone. The chain carries TRBV2 and TRBJ1-1, with D uncertain. The V end was cut by 8 bases, the J end by 0 bases, with 10 bases between. CDR1 is SNHLY, CDR2 FYNNEI, per germline. The CDR3 spans 13 residues. The CDR3 is CASASLMNTEAFF. CDR3 sequence (DNA): TGTGCCAGCGCGAGCTTGATGAACACTGAAGCTTTCTTT.

The chain has TRBV6-5 and TRBJ2-7; TRBD2 matches at 9 bases. The CDR3 totals 13 residues. Germline trimming cut 5 bases from V and 7 bases from J; bases unmatched to any gene: 6. The germline V gene has CDR1 MNHEY and CDR2 SVGAGI. The CDR3 coding sequence is TGTGCCAGCAGTCCTAGGCGGGAGGGTGAGCAGTACTTC. It translates to CASSPRREGEQYF.

The CDR3 DNA reads TGTGCCAGCAGCTTAGTACAGGCTAGCGGATACAATGAGCAGTTCTTC. It yields the protein CASSLVQASGYNEQFF. The chain carries TRBV7-2 and TRBJ2-1; 7 bases align to TRBD2. Germline trimming cut 1 base from V and 4 bases from J; bases unmatched to any gene: 7. The germline V gene encodes CDR1 SGHTA and CDR2 FQGNSA. The CDR3 totals 16 residues.